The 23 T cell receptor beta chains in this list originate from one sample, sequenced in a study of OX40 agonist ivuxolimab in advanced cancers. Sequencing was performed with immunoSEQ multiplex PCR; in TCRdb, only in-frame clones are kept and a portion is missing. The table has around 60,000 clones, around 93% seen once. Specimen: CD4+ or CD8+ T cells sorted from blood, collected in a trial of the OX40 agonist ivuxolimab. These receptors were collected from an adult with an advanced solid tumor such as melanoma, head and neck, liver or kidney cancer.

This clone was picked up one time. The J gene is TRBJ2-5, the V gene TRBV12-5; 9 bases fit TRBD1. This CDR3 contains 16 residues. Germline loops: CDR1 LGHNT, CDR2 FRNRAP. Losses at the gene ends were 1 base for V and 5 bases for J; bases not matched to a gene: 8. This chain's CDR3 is CASGLGGTGGFETQYF. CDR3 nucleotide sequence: TGTGCTAGTGGTTTGGGGGGAACAGGGGGCTTCGAGACCCAGTACTTC.

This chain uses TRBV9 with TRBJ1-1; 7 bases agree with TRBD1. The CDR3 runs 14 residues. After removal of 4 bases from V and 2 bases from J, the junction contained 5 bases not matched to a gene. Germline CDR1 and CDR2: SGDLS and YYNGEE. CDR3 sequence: CASSPGTANTEAFF. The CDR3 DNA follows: TGTGCCAGCAGCCCCGGGACAGCAAACACTGAAGCTTTCTTT.

CDR3 protein: CASSLVGRETQYF. Here the CDR3 DNA reads TGTGCCAGCAGCTTGGTCGGGCGGGAGACCCAGTACTTC. This rearrangement joins TRBV5-6 to TRBJ2-5; unclear D gene. Per germline, CDR1 SGHDT and CDR2 YYEEEE. The CDR3 runs 13 residues. Trimming took off 0 bases at V and 5 bases at J, with 8 bases between the two ends.

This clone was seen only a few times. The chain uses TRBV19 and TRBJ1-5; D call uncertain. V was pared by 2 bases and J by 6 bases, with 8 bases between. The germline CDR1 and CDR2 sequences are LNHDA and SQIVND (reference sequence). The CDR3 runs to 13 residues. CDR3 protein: CASSIRDGQPQHF. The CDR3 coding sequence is TGTGCCAGTAGTATACGAGACGGTCAGCCCCAGCATTTT.

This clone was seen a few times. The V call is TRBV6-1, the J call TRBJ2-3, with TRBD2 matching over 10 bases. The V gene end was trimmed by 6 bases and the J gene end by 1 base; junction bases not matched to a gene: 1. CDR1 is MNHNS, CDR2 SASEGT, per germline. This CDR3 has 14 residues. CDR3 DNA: TGTGCCAGCAGCGGGACTAGCGGCACAGATACGCAGTATTTT. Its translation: CASSGTSGTDTQYF.

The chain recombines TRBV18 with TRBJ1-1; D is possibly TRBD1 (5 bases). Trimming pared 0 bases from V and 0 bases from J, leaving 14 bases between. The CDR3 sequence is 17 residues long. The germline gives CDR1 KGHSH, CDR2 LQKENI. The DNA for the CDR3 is TGTGCCAGCTCACCACCTGTCAGGGAGGGCTTGAACACTGAAGCTTTCTTT. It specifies CASSPPVREGLNTEAFF.

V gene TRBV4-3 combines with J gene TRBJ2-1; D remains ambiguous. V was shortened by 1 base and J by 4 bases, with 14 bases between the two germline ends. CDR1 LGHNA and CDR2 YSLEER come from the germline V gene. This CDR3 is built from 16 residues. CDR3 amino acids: CASSQGSRGGYNEQFF. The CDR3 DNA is TGCGCCAGCAGCCAAGGGTCTCGAGGTGGATACAATGAGCAGTTCTTC.

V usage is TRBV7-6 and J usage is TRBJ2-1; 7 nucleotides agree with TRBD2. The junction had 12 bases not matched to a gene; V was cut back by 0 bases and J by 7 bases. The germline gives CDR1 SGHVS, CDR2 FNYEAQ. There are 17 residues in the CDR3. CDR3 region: CASSLAAPRGRVNEQFF. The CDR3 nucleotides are TGTGCCAGCAGCTTAGCGGCCCCGCGGGGGAGGGTTAATGAGCAGTTCTTC.

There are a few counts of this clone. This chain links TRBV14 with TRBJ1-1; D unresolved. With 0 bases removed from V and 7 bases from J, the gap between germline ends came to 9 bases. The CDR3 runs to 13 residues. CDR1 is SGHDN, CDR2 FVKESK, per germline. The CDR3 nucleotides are TGTGCCAGCAGCCAAGATGAGGTGGTTGAAGCTTTCTTT. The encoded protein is CASSQDEVVEAFF.

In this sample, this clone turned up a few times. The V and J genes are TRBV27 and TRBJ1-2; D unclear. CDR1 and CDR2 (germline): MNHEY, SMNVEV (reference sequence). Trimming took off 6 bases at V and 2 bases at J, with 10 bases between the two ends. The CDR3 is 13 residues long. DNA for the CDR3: TGTGCCAGCAGCCGTCCGGGGAACTATGGCTACACCTTC. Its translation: CASSRPGNYGYTF.

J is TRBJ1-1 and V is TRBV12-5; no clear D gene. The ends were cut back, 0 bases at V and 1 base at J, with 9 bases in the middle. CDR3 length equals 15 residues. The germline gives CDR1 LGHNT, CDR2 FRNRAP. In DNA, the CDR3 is TGTGCTAGTGGTTTGGTACCTGGGAGGAACACTGAAGCTTTCTTT. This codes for CASGLVPGRNTEAFF.

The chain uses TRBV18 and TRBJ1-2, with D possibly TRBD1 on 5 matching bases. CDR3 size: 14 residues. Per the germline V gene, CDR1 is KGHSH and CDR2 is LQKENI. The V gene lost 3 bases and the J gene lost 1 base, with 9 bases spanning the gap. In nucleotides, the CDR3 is TGTGCCAGCTCACCCCAGGGTTTTAACTATGGCTACACCTTC. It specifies CASSPQGFNYGYTF.

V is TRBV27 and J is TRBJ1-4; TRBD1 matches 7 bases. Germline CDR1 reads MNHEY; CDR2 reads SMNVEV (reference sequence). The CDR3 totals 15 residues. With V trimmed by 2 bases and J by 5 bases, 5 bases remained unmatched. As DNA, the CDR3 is TGTGCCAGCAGTTTAGCAGGGGGGGAAAATGAAAAACTGTTTTTT. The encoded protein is CASSLAGGENEKLFF. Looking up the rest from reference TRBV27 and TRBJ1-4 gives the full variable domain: EAQVTQNPRYLITVTGKKLTVTCSQNMNHEYMSWYRQDPGLGLRQIYYSMNVEVTDKGDVPEGYKVSRKEKRNFPLILESPSPNQTSLYFCASSLAGGENEKLFFGSGTQLSVL.

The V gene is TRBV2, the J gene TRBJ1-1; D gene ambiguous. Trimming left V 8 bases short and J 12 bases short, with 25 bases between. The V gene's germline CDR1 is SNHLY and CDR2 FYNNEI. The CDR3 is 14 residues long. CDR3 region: CASHISWVLPETFF. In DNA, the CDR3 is TGTGCCAGCCATATCAGCTGGGTCCTGCCGGAAACTTTCTTT.

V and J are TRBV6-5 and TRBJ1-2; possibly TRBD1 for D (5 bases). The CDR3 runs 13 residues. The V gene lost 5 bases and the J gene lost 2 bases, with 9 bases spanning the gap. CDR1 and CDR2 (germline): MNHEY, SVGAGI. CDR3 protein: CASSPDSNYGYTF. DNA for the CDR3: TGTGCCAGCAGTCCAGACAGCAACTATGGCTACACCTTC.

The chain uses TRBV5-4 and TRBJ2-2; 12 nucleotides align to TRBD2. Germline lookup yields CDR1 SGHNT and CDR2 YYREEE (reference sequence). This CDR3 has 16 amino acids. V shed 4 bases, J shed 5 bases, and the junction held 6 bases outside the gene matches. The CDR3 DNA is TGTGCCAGCAGCCCTAGCGGGAGGGGCAGGACCGGGGAGCTGTTTTTT. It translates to CASSPSGRGRTGELFF.

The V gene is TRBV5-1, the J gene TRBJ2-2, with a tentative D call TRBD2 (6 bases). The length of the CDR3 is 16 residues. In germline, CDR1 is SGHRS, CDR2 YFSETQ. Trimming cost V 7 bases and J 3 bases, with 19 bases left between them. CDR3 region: CASRPRGSGDTGELFF. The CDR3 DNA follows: TGCGCCAGCCGCCCCCGAGGTAGCGGAGACACCGGGGAGCTGTTTTTT.

In DNA form, the CDR3 reads TGTGCCAGCAGCCCCACGTGGAATGGAGAGACCCAGTACTTC. It translates to CASSPTWNGETQYF. The chain carries TRBV7-7 and TRBJ2-5; D remains unclear. Looked up from germline, CDR1 is SSHAT and CDR2 is FNYEAQ (reference sequence). This CDR3 is built from 14 residues. V was clipped by 5 bases and J by 4 bases, with 14 bases between them.

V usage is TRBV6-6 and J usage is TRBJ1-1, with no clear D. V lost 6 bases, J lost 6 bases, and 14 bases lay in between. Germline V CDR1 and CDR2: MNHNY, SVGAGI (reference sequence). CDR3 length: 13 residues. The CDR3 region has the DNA TGTGCCAGCAGCCTTATGACGGCCGCTGAAGCTTTCTTT. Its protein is CASSLMTAAEAFF.

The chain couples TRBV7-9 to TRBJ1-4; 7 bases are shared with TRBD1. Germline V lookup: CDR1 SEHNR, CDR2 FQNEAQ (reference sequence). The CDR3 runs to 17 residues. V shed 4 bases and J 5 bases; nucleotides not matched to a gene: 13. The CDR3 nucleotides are TGTGCCAGCAGCTCGGTTCCCCTGACAGGGAGGAATGAAAAACTGTTTTTT. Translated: CASSSVPLTGRNEKLFF.

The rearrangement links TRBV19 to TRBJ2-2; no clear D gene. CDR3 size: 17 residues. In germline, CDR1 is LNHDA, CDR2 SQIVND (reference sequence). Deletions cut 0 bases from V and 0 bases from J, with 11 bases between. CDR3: CASSIDPPGANTGELFF. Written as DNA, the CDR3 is TGTGCCAGTAGTATAGATCCCCCGGGCGCGAACACCGGGGAGCTGTTTTTT.

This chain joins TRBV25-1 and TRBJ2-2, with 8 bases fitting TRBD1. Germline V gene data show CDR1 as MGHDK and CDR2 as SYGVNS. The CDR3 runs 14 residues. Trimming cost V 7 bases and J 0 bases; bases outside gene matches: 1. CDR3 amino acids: CASMDRANTGELFF. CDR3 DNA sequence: TGTGCCAGCATGGACAGGGCGAACACCGGGGAGCTGTTTTTT.

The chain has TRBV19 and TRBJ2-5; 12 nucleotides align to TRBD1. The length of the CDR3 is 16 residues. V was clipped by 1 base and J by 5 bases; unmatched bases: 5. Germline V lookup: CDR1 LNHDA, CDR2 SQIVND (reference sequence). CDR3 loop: CASSIGGTGGGETQYF. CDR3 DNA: TGTGCCAGTAGTATAGGCGGGACAGGGGGCGGGGAGACCCAGTACTTC.